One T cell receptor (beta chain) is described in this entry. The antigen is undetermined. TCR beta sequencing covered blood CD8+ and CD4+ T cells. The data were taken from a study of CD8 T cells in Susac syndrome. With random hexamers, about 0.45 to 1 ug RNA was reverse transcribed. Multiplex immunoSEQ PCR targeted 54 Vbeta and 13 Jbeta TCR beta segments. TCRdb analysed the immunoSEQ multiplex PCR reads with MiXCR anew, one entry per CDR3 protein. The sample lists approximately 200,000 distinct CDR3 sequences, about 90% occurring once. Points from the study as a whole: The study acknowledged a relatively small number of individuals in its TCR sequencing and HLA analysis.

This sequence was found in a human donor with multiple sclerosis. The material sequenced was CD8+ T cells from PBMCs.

In DNA, the CDR3 is TGTGCCAGCAGGGAGGACAGGGTGAGAAACACCATATATTTT. It yields the protein CASREDRVRNTIYF. V is TRBV6-5 and J is TRBJ1-3; 8 nucleotides match TRBD1. The J segment lost 5 bases and the V segment lost 6 bases, leaving 6 bases of the junction unmatched. The CDR3 runs to 14 residues. CDR1 is MNHEY and CDR2 is SVGAGI in the germline V gene.